The T cell receptor (beta chain) described here comes from a study of blood T cell repertoires in COVID-19. As for the study in general: Both acute and convalescent COVID-19 samples were obtained from the United States, Italy and Spain.

Original data processing: Reference gene primers were amplified, and this amplification served to estimate nucleated cell counts. Some clones are missing from TCRdb's copy, which holds only in-frame ones; the method was immunoSEQ multiplex PCR. The DNA was the basis for D and trimming; V, J and clone size are from that table. The sample contains fewer than 300,000 clones, around 90% of which appear only once. Germline CDR1 is MNHEY and CDR2 is SVGAGI. CDR3 length: 13 residues. J lost 7 bases, V lost 6 bases, and 7 bases had no gene match. Two negative PCRs, clearance, or symptom resolution were required of recovered Cohort 3 donors.

V gene TRBV6-5 combines with J gene TRBJ2-7, with TRBD1 identical over 9 bases. The TCR comes from a young woman who had recovered from COVID-19. Sequenced material: PBMCs or T cells enriched from blood (not recorded which). The CDR3: CASRRQGVGEQYF. CDR3 DNA: TGTGCCAGCAGAAGACAGGGGGTGGGAGAGCAGTACTTC.